This T cell receptor beta chain was sequenced in a study of CD8 T cells in ankylosing spondylitis. TCRdb reprocessed the 5' RACE reads via MiXCR and lists one record per CDR3 protein. Of approximately 25,000 distinct CDR3 sequences listed, 17% are singletons. This clonotype came up a few times. Its specificity is unknown. This CDR3 contains 11 residues. V was shortened by 6 bases and J by 1 base, with 3 bases between the two germline ends. Study findings and constraints: Several highly homologous variants formed a TCR beta motif that appeared characteristic of ankylosing spondylitis blood.

The rearrangement uses TRBV12-3 or TRBV12-4 and TRBJ2-5; D gene ambiguous. This TCR was recovered from a male donor with ankylosing spondylitis or in good health (not recorded which). The sequencing sample was made of blood. The CDR3 sequence: CASRTQETQYF. CDR3 nucleotide sequence: TGTGCCAGCAGGACCCAAGAGACCCAGTACTTC.